This is a list of T cell receptor beta chains from one sample in a study of blood T cell repertoires in COVID-19. Sequenced by immunoSEQ multiplex PCR; TCRdb stores in-frame clones only, minus some. The table records 150,000 to 200,000 clones, over 75% of them present only once. The sequenced material came from PBMCs or T cells enriched from blood (not recorded which). The origin of the receptors is a young woman who had recovered from COVID-19. CDR3s include the opening cysteine and the closing phenylalanine or tryptophan. D genes are given only for firm matches. A row's size may be missing; if present it is once, few, many or a size class.

D	size	V	J	DNA	CDR3
.	once	TRBV28	TRBJ2-2	TGTGCCAGCACCCTCTTGGGGGAGCTGTTTTTT	CASTLLGELFF
TRBD1	.	TRBV28	TRBJ1-5	TGTGCCAGCAGCAAGGGACAGGGGAGTGGACAGCCCCAGCATTTT	CASSKGQGSGQPQHF
TRBD1	.	TRBV13	TRBJ1-1	TGTGCCAGCAGCTTAGGGTCGACAGGGCTTAGAGGAACTGAAGCTTTCTTT	CASSLGSTGLRGTEAFF
.	.	TRBV11-2	TRBJ2-3	TGTGCCAGCAGCTCGGGGGGACAGGATTGGACAGATACGCAGTATTTT	CASSSGGQDWTDTQYF
.	.	TRBV28	TRBJ1-1	TGTGCCAGCAGTTCCCGCGGGCAGATCGCCTTCTTCGCTGAAGCTTTCTTT	CASSSRGQIAFFAEAFF
TRBD2	.	TRBV25-1	TRBJ2-1	TGTGCCAGCAGTTCCACCGGGACTAGCGGTAGTCACAATGAGCAGTTCTTC	CASSSTGTSGSHNEQFF
TRBD2	.	TRBV2	TRBJ2-5	TGTGCCAGCAGTTATAATAGCGGGAGGGCCTCGCAGACCCAGTACTTC	CASSYNSGRASQTQYF
.	.	TRBV11-3	TRBJ1-1	TGTGCCAGCAGCGATGATAGGGGTGAAGCTTTCTTT	CASSDDRGEAFF
TRBD1	.	TRBV19	TRBJ1-1	TGTGCCAGTAGTATCCCCATCCAGGGGACAGGGTACACTGAAGCTTTCTTT	CASSIPIQGTGYTEAFF
.	once	TRBV27	TRBJ2-1	TGTGCCAGCAGTTTCGGGGGTTCCTACAATGAGCAGTTCTTC	CASSFGGSYNEQFF
.	.	TRBV7-9	TRBJ1-2	TGTGCCAGCAGCGAAAGCGGGGGTGACTACACCTTC	CASSESGGDYTF
TRBD2	.	TRBV19	TRBJ2-1	TGTGCCAGTATGTCTAGCGGGAGGTCCTACAATGAGCAGTTCTTC	CASMSSGRSYNEQFF
TRBD1	few	TRBV30	TRBJ1-1	TGTGCCTGGAGTGTACTAGGGGGACAGGCGCGGGCGGGGGCTTTCTTT	CAWSVLGGQARAGAFF
TRBD1	.	TRBV11-2	TRBJ1-5	TGTGCCAGCAGAGAGACAGGGGACAATCAGCCCCAGCATTTT	CASRETGDNQPQHF
.	.	TRBV19	TRBJ1-1	TGTGCCAGTAGTATGAGGCAGGGCACTGAAGCTTTCTTT	CASSMRQGTEAFF
.	medium-sized	TRBV12-3/TRBV12-4	TRBJ1-2	TGTGCCAGCAGAGACACAGAGGGCTATGGCTACACCTTC	CASRDTEGYGYTF
.	.	TRBV6-5	TRBJ1-2	TGTGCCAGCAGTTATTCGAGGGCCGGTGGCTACACCTTC	CASSYSRAGGYTF
TRBD2	.	TRBV7-2	TRBJ2-2	TGTGCCAGCAGCCTAGGGACTAGCTTGCACGGGGAGCTGTTTTTT	CASSLGTSLHGELFF
TRBD1	once	TRBV28	TRBJ2-4	TGTGCCAGCAGAAAACAGGGGATTGCCAAAAACATTCAGTACTTC	CASRKQGIAKNIQYF
TRBD1	.	TRBV6-5	TRBJ1-2	TGTGCCAGCAGTTACATAGACAGGGAGGATGGCTACACCTTC	CASSYIDREDGYTF
.	.	TRBV21-1	TRBJ2-7	TGTGCCAGCAGCACCCTAAACTACTACGAGCAGTACTTC	CASSTLNYYEQYF
.	.	TRBV7-9	TRBJ2-1	TGTGCCAGCAGCTTATCTCGCGCAGGCCTAAACAATGAGCAGTTCTTC	CASSLSRAGLNNEQFF
.	.	TRBV19	TRBJ1-5	TGTGCCAGTAGTTTTCCAGGGAGGGGACAGCCCCAGCATTTT	CASSFPGRGQPQHF
.	.	TRBV18	TRBJ1-5	TGTGCCAGCTCACCCTCCAATCAGCCCCAGCATTTT	CASSPSNQPQHF
TRBD2	.	TRBV6-2/TRBV6-3	TRBJ2-7	TGTGCCAGCAGTTCCTTAGCGGGGGGCTACTACGAGCAGTACTTC	CASSSLAGGYYEQYF
TRBD2	.	TRBV11-3	TRBJ2-7	TGTGCCAGCAGCTCGGGACTAGCGGGAGAAGACGAGCAGTACTTC	CASSSGLAGEDEQYF
.	.	TRBV10-2	TRBJ2-3	TGCGCCAGCAGTGAGACCGGGAAGGGCACAGATACGCAGTATTTT	CASSETGKGTDTQYF
.	.	TRBV6-5	TRBJ1-1	TGTGCCAGCAACGGGGACACTGAAGCTTTCTTT	CASNGDTEAFF
.	.	TRBV13	TRBJ1-5	TGTGCCAGCAGCTTAGGCAGGGCCAATCAGCCCCAGCATTTT	CASSLGRANQPQHF
TRBD2	.	TRBV3-1/TRBV3-2	TRBJ2-7	TGTGCCAGCAGCCAGAAAGAGCCTAGCGGGGGAGTCTACGAGCAGTACTTC	CASSQKEPSGGVYEQYF
.	.	TRBV2	TRBJ2-7	TGTGCCAGCAGCAGGGACTTAGCCTACGAGCAGTACTTC	CASSRDLAYEQYF
.	.	TRBV29-1	TRBJ2-1	TGCAGCGTTTCCCCGGGGGAGAGTGGACAGTTCTTC	CSVSPGESGQFF
TRBD2	.	TRBV2	TRBJ2-7	TGTGCCAGCAGTGATGGAGGACTAGCGGGAGTCGAGCAGTACTTC	CASSDGGLAGVEQYF
.	.	TRBV2	TRBJ2-3	TGTGCCAGCAGTTCGGACAGCGGCACAGATACGCAGTATTTT	CASSSDSGTDTQYF
TRBD1	.	TRBV28	TRBJ1-1	TGTGCCAGCAGGGGACAGCAGAACACTGAAGCTTTCTTT	CASRGQQNTEAFF